This T cell receptor (beta chain) was captured in a study of CD8 T cells in ankylosing spondylitis. Looked up from germline, CDR1 is MRHNA and CDR2 is SNTAGT. Trimming pared 6 bases from V and 2 bases from J, leaving 13 bases between. The CDR3 runs to 14 residues. TCRdb re-derived calls from the 5' RACE reads in MiXCR, one entry per CDR3 protein. This sample has 250,000 or so distinct CDR3 sequences, with 20% to 30% found just once. The gene calls are TRBV6-4 and TRBJ1-1, with D possibly being TRBD1 (5 bases). Sequencing input: blood, either unsorted or a sorted T cell fraction (not recorded which). The sequence derives from a male donor with ankylosing spondylitis or in good health (not recorded which). The CDR3 region is CASRPGQGNTEAFF. For the CDR3, the DNA is TGTGCCAGCAGACCCGGCCAGGGAAACACTGAAGCTTTCTTT.